The sequence of this TCR beta chain was determined in a study of blood T cell repertoires in COVID-19. The repertoire was sequenced with immunoSEQ multiplex PCR; TCRdb's copy has only in-frame clones and lacks some. The sample includes 150,000 to 200,000 clones, around four fifths seen only once; the top ten take over 10%. The germline V gene has CDR1 LGHDT and CDR2 YNNKEL (reference sequence). There are 16 residues in the CDR3. Trimming took off 4 bases at V and 4 bases at J, with 17 bases between the two ends. Two negative PCRs, clearance, or symptom resolution had been documented for recovered Cohort 3 donors.

The sequence was collected from an older woman who had recovered from COVID-19. This chain connects TRBV3-1 (or the pseudogene TRBV3-2) to TRBJ1-3; possible D gene TRBD1, 6 bases. Sequencing was done on a sample of PBMCs or T cells enriched from blood (not recorded which). The CDR3 loop reads CASSLGTYSSGNTIYF. The DNA of the CDR3 is TGTGCCAGCAGCCTCGGGACATACTCATCCGGAAACACCATATATTTT.